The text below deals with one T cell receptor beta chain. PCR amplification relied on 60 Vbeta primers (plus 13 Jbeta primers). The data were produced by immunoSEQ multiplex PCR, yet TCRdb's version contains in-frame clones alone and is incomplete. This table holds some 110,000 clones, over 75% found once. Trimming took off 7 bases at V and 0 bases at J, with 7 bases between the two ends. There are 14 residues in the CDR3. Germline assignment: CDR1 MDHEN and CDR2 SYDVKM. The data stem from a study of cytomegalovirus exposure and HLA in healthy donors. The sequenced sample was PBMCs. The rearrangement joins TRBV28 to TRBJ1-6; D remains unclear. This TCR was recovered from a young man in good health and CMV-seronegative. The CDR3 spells CASKRRSYNSPLHF. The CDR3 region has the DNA TGTGCCAGCAAGAGGCGCTCCTATAATTCACCCCTCCACTTT.